This paragraph covers one TCR beta chain sequence. This sample is drawn from a study of OX40 agonist ivuxolimab in advanced cancers. For the study at large: Every 2 weeks, patients got intravenous ivuxolimab at one of six dose levels (0.01-10 mg/kg). Allowance was made for prior anti-PD-1, anti-PD-L1 or anti-CTLA-4 therapy, and about 44% had some. Partial response was recorded in three patients: one hepatocellular carcinoma and two cutaneous melanoma cases.

Deletions cut 1 base from V and 7 bases from J, with 9 bases between. Germline CDR1 and CDR2: SEHNR and FQNEAQ (reference sequence). CDR3 length: 13 residues. The data were produced by immunoSEQ multiplex PCR, yet TCRdb's version contains in-frame clones alone and is incomplete. Of roughly 70,000 clones in the sample, around 89% were seen once. The chain uses TRBV7-9 and TRBJ2-3, with D hard to call. The sample here was CD4+ or CD8+ T cells sorted from blood, taken in a trial of the OX40 agonist ivuxolimab. This TCR came from an adult with an advanced solid tumor such as melanoma, head and neck, liver or kidney cancer. CDR3: CASSLGQQNTQYF. CDR3 nucleotides: TGTGCCAGCAGCTTAGGGCAGCAGAATACGCAGTATTTT.